The subject of this entry is one TCR beta chain. Its antigen is unknown. This entry is derived from a study of identical twins. The CDR3 extends over 13 amino acids. V lost 4 bases and J lost 4, with 9 bases in between. The germline V gene has CDR1 SGHRS and CDR2 YFSETQ. Study outcomes and limitations: Within cord blood, abundant beta clonotypes carried fewer insertions, but memory repertoires showed no such trend.

TCRdb ran MiXCR on the 5' RACE reads and lists one entry per CDR3 protein. The sample yields some 210,000 distinct CDR3 sequences, about a sixth seen once. This same sample was also part of a study on T cells expressing NK-cell markers. That report adds: Researchers got TCR beta repertoires out of sorted CD3+CD56+NKG2C+, CD3+CD56+NKG2C- and CD3+CD56-NKG2C+ T cells. In about 6 donors, dominant NKG2C+ clonotypes were about 1.0-7.5% of CD8+ T cells. Four of the donors also had these clonotypes leading their CD3+CD56-NKG2C+ fraction.

The chain links TRBV5-1 to TRBJ2-1; D unresolved. The receptor was derived from a woman aged 18-29 years in good health. The material sequenced was CD8+ T cells sorted from blood. CDR3 nucleotides: TGCGCCAGCAGCGTCGTGGAATACAATGAGCAGTTCTTC. Encoded protein: CASSVVEYNEQFF.